This TCR beta chain came from a study of neurological immune-mediated disorders. TCRdb re-analysed the 5' RACE reads in MiXCR, keeping a single row per CDR3 protein. This table holds about 53,000 distinct CDR3 sequences, around 3.4% found once. Germline assignment: CDR1 MDHEN and CDR2 SYDVKM. The V end was cut by 6 bases, the J end by 13 bases, with 22 bases between. The CDR3 covers 15 residues. This clonotype was seen at least ten times. This chain connects TRBV28 to TRBJ1-6; the D is unclear. What was sequenced was PBMCs. The sequence derives from a woman aged 25-40 years with multiple sclerosis. CDR3 nucleotide sequence: TGTGCCAGCAGCCGAGGAGGCGCCGGGGTGTGGCCCCTCCACTTT. It translates to CASSRGGAGVWPLHF.